This TCR beta chain was obtained from a study of shared clonotypes between healthy human individuals. Study as a whole: Per-donor plates numbered three CD4 naive, three CD4 memory, two CD8 naive and one CD8 memory. Study-level points and caveats: Sorted-subset sequencing was shown by rarefaction to be incomplete despite large depth.

Measured with immunoSEQ multiplex PCR; TCRdb has only the in-frame clones, and not every one. The table shows roughly 850,000 clones, with about 96% occurring only once. As regards this clone: Its target is unknown.

Naivety among CD8 cells was defined by CD45RO negativity and positive CCR7 selection, thereby excluding terminally differentiated effector memory CD45RA+ cells. V was pared by 8 bases and J by 5 bases, with 5 bases of the junction left unmatched. CDR3 length: 12 amino acids. The germline V gene encodes CDR1 MNHEY and CDR2 SVGAGI. V gene TRBV6-5 combines with J gene TRBJ2-5, with 7 bases that match TRBD2. The sequenced sample was naive CD8+ T cells sorted from blood. This clonotype originated in a man under 40 in good health. Here the CDR3 reads CASWGGGETQYF. For the CDR3, the DNA is TGTGCCAGCTGGGGGGGAGGGGAGACCCAGTACTTC.